Presented here are 11 T cell receptor beta chains from one specimen sequenced in a study of Ad26.COV2.S vaccination and SARS-CoV-2 variants. The protocol was immunoSEQ multiplex PCR, while the TCRdb copy is restricted to in-frame clones and leaves out a portion. The table shows around 340,000 clones, with around 88% occurring only once. The treatment was: around 19 received Ad26.COV2.S at low or high dose, single or two shots; about 5 received placebo; per-sample allocation not given. The samples date from day 63 after the first vaccine or placebo injection. The specimen comprised peripheral blood, sampled in a trial of Ad26.COV2.S vaccine versus placebo. These receptors originate from a person aged 18-65 years who received the Ad26.COV2.S COVID-19 vaccine or a placebo.

The CDR3: CASSLDGGNQPQHF. Written as DNA, the CDR3 is TGCGCCAGCAGCTTGGACGGGGGCAATCAGCCCCAGCATTTT. V is TRBV5-1 and J is TRBJ1-5, with D unclear. Trimming shortened V by 0 bases and J by 2 bases, and 6 bases separated the two germline ends. There are 14 residues in the CDR3. Germline CDR1 SGHRS, CDR2 YFSETQ. The complete variable domain, with remaining parts taken from reference TRBV5-1 and TRBJ1-5, reads KAGVTQTPRYLIKTRGQQVTLSCSPISGHRSVSWYQQTPGQGLQFLFEYFSETQRNKGNFPGRFSGRQFSNSRSEMNVSTLELGDSALYLCASSLDGGNQPQHFGDGTRLSIL.

J is TRBJ2-4 and V is TRBV9; 7 bases line up with TRBD1. This CDR3 has 17 amino acids. The germline CDR1 and CDR2 sequences are SGDLS and YYNGEE. V lost 3 bases to trimming and J lost 1 base; unmatched junction nucleotides: 10. CDR3: CASSAEGARGAKNIQYF. The CDR3 nucleotides read TGTGCCAGCAGCGCAGAGGGGGCGCGTGGGGCCAAAAACATTCAGTACTTC.

The rearrangement links TRBV28 to TRBJ1-6; D call uncertain. Germline CDR1 and CDR2: MDHEN and SYDVKM. V lost 5 bases, J lost 3 bases, and 17 bases lay in between. The CDR3 spans 17 residues. CDR3: CASSPRGDLGYNSPLHF. CDR3 in DNA: TGTGCCAGCAGTCCCCGGGGAGATCTAGGCTATAATTCACCCCTCCACTTT.

This clone appeared a single time. V gene TRBV19 combines with J gene TRBJ2-1, with 7 bases identical to TRBD2. This CDR3 has 16 residues. The J segment lost 2 bases and the V segment lost 5 bases, leaving 9 bases of the junction unmatched. Germline CDR1 and CDR2: LNHDA and SQIVND (reference sequence). For the CDR3, the DNA is TGTGCCAGTAGTGGGGGTGCGGGGGTCACCTACAATGAGCAGTTCTTC. Translating it yields CASSGGAGVTYNEQFF.

The chain recombines TRBV7-9 with TRBJ2-7; 12 positions agree with TRBD1. Germline V gene data show CDR1 as SEHNR and CDR2 as FQNEAQ (reference sequence). The length of the CDR3 is 16 residues. The ends lost 3 bases at V and 0 bases at J; junction bases unmatched: 3. CDR3 DNA sequence: TGTGCCAGCAGCTTGGGACAGGGGGCTAGCTCCTACGAGCAGTACTTC. Its protein product is CASSLGQGASSYEQYF. The full variable domain, in which reference TRBV7-9 and TRBJ2-7 provide the parts outside the CDR3, is DTGVSQNPRHKITKRGQNVTFRCDPISEHNRLYWYRQTLGQGPEFLTYFQNEAQLEKSRLLSDRFSAERPKGSFSTLEIQRTEQGDSAMYLCASSLGQGASSYEQYFGPGTRLTVT.

The chain combines TRBV7-9 with TRBJ2-3, with D uncertain. This CDR3 comprises 12 residues. Trimming pared 5 bases from V and 4 bases from J, leaving 7 bases between. Germline values: CDR1 SEHNR, CDR2 FQNEAQ (reference sequence). CDR3 sequence reads: CASSATSDTQYF. The CDR3 nucleotides read TGTGCCAGCAGCGCCACCTCAGATACGCAGTATTTT.

J is TRBJ2-1 and V is TRBV5-8; 8 bases match TRBD2. V was pared by 4 bases and J by 4 bases, with 13 bases of the junction left unmatched. Germline V gene data show CDR1 as SGHTS and CDR2 as YDEGEE. The CDR3 has 17 amino acids. In DNA, the CDR3 is TGTGCCAGCAGCAGGGTGTGGCGGGGGGCGAATTACAATGAGCAGTTCTTC. Residues: CASSRVWRGANYNEQFF.

The genes are TRBV6-5 and TRBJ2-1; 9 bases line up with TRBD2. The J segment lost 9 bases and the V segment lost 6 bases, leaving 6 bases of the junction unmatched. CDR3 length: 13 amino acids. Germline V gene data show CDR1 as MNHEY and CDR2 as SVGAGI. The CDR3, as DNA: TGTGCCAGCAGACGTAGCGGGAGTGGTGAGCAGTTCTTC. This codes for CASRRSGSGEQFF.

Only one count was recorded for this clone. The V gene is TRBV28, the J gene TRBJ2-5; D is perhaps TRBD1 (6 bases). The CDR3 spans 14 residues. V lost 4 bases, J lost 5 bases, and 14 bases lay in between. Per the germline V gene, CDR1 is MDHEN and CDR2 is SYDVKM. CDR3 sequence: CASSSPQGAETQYF. The CDR3 coding sequence is TGTGCCAGCAGTTCCCCACAGGGAGCGGAGACCCAGTACTTC.

J is TRBJ2-7 and V is TRBV6-2 or TRBV6-3; 9 bases are a match to TRBD2. Germline V gene data show CDR1 as MNHEY and CDR2 as SVGEGT. Unmatched junction bases numbered 10, after V lost 4 bases and J lost 3 bases. This CDR3 region has 16 residues. This CDR3 reads CASSSKEGGGDYEQYF. In DNA form, the CDR3 reads TGTGCCAGCAGTTCCAAGGAAGGCGGGGGGGACTACGAGCAGTACTTC.

The chain is built from TRBV6-2 or TRBV6-3 and TRBJ1-3; D gene ambiguous. Germline CDR1 and CDR2: MNHEY and SVGEGT. V shed 5 bases and J shed 0 bases, with 14 bases lying between them. The CDR3 runs 16 residues. CDR3 in amino acids: CASSQFSPLSGNTIYF. CDR3 in DNA: TGTGCCAGCAGTCAATTTTCCCCTCTCTCTGGAAACACCATATATTTT.